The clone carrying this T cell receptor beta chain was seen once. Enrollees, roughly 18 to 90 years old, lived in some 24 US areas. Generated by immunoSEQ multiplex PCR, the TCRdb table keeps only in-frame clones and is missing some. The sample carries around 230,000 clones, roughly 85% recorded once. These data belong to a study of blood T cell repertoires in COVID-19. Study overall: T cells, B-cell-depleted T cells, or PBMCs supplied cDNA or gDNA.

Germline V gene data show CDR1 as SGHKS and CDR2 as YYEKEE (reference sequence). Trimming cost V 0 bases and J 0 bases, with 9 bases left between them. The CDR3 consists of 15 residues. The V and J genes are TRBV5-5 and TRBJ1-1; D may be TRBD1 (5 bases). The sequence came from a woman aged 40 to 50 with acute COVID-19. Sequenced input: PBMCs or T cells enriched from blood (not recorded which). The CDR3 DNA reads TGTGCCAGCAGCTTGGGACAGCCAATGAACACTGAAGCTTTCTTT. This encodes CASSLGQPMNTEAFF.